The clone carrying this T cell receptor beta chain was seen at least ten times. Its matching antigen is unknown. This sample was taken from a study of T cells in Graves' hyperthyroidism and ophthalmopathy. Study results and limitations: Blood also carried most thyroid clonotypes expanded above 0.001.

Over 18 months, lack of ophthalmopathy progression marked Graves' hyperthyroidism as stable. Diagnoses were made from clinical symptoms, serum measures (thyroxine and TRAb), thyroid ultrasound and orbital computed tomography. The CDR3 regions of TCR beta were amplified from RNA transcripts. The TCR CDR3 first-round RT-PCR relied on the HTBI primer set. TCRdb redid the calling of the multiplex PCR reads with MiXCR, one entry per CDR3 protein. The profile shows about 560,000 distinct CDR3 sequences, roughly a sixth of them singletons. Per germline, CDR1 PRHDT and CDR2 FYEKMQ (reference sequence). Trimming removed 5 bases at V and 1 base at J, with 14 bases between. This CDR3 is built from 15 residues.

The genes are TRBV13 and TRBJ1-1; D not resolved. This clonotype originated in a woman aged 18-35 years with Graves' hyperthyroidism. What was sequenced was blood. CDR3 sequence reads: CASSLHVFGNTEAFF. CDR3 nucleotide sequence: TGTGCCAGCAGCCTACATGTTTTCGGGAACACTGAAGCTTTCTTT.